This T cell receptor (beta chain) comes out of a study of T cell responses to AZD1222 COVID-19 vaccine. V lost 4 bases, J lost 6 bases, and 15 bases lay in between. CDR1 SGHDN and CDR2 FVKESK come from the germline V gene. CDR3 length equals 14 residues. The protocol was immunoSEQ multiplex PCR, while the TCRdb copy is restricted to in-frame clones and leaves out a portion. Altogether about 120,000 clones are present, roughly 89% being singletons, with the ten largest covering roughly 5%. This clone was observed once. The clonotype originates from an adult in good health. V gene TRBV14 combines with J gene TRBJ1-2, with unresolved D. This sample comprised peripheral blood, obtained on day 0 of AZD1222 vaccination. This chain's CDR3 is CASSRRTSMDGYTF. The CDR3 bases are TGTGCCAGCAGCCGTCGGACGTCGATGGATGGCTACACCTTC. Full variable domain (remainder filled in from reference TRBV14 and TRBJ1-2): EAGVTQFPSHSVIEKGQTVTLRCDPISGHDNLYWYRRVMGKEIKFLLHFVKESKQDESGMPNNRFLAERTGGTYSTLKVQPAELEDSGVYFCASSRRTSMDGYTFGSGTRLTVV.